Sequencing of this T cell receptor beta chain was carried out in a study of identical twins. From the 5' RACE reads, TCRdb called clonotypes with MiXCR, one entry per CDR3 protein. The sample has 690,000 or so distinct CDR3 sequences; more than 6.5% are singletons. V lost 1 base to trimming and J lost 0 bases, with 7 bases between them. This CDR3 has 13 residues. CDR1 and CDR2 (germline): DFQATT, SNEGSKA (reference sequence). These data also formed part of another study, on yellow fever vaccine responses in identical twins.

The V and J genes are TRBV20-1 and TRBJ2-7, with TRBD2 as a possible D gene (6 bases). This receptor was obtained from a woman aged 18-30 years in good health. Sequenced sample: PBMCs. CDR3 bases: TGCAGTGCTAGAGGGGACTTCTCCTACGAGCAGTACTTC. Translated, it gives CSARGDFSYEQYF.